This TCR beta chain was captured in a study of molecular identifiers for immune sequencing clone quantification. TCRdb recomputed calls from the PCR reads with MiXCR, one row per CDR3 protein. This sample carries fewer than 350,000 distinct CDR3 sequences, 24% of them seen once, and the ten largest clones take around 0.7%. The CDR3 is made up of 15 amino acids. Trimming cost V 2 bases and J 0 bases, with 10 bases left between them. The germline gives CDR1 KGHSH, CDR2 LQKENI. The rearrangement links TRBV18 to TRBJ1-2; D is uncertain. This clonotype originated in a human donor in good health. Some libraries in this study had Jurkat cell RNA spiked in. Sequenced material: naive CD8+ T cells from blood, with Jurkat cell RNA spiked in. As to subset: FACS-sorted CD8+CD4-CCR7+CD45RA+ naive T cells. The CDR3 region has the DNA TGTGCCAGCTCACCAGTGCGACAAGCTAACTATGGCTACACCTTC. Translating gives CASSPVRQANYGYTF.